Each of the 25 T cell receptor beta chains below was sequenced from the same sample in a study of shared clonotypes between healthy human individuals. Data came from immunoSEQ multiplex PCR; TCRdb stores just in-frame clones and leaves some out. Of more than 2,000,000 clones listed, over 85% were seen once; the top ten hold under 0.45%. Sequenced material: naive CD4+ T cells from PBMCs. Sample subset: CD45RA+ positively selected. Receptor source: a young man in good health. Some clones in this sample may be carry-over from other donors' samples.

V is TRBV5-1 and J is TRBJ2-1, with 13 bases matching TRBD2. CDR1 is SGHRS, CDR2 YFSETQ, per germline. The CDR3 is 15 amino acids. The trim removed 2 bases at V and 9 bases at J, leaving 5 bases unmatched. The CDR3 DNA sequence: TGCGCCAGCAGCTTAGGGACTAGCGGGATGGCTGAGCAGTTCTTC. It codes for CASSLGTSGMAEQFF.

In the case of this clone: This same CDR3 is encoded by further DNA sequences in the sample. The chain joins TRBV29-1 to TRBJ2-3, with TRBD1 as a possible D gene (6 bases). V was pared by 2 bases and J by 0 bases, with 6 bases between. Germline V CDR1 and CDR2: SQVTM, ANQGSEA. The CDR3 runs 13 residues. DNA for the CDR3: TGCAGCGTTGAAACAGGGAGCACAGATACGCAGTATTTT. Its protein product is CSVETGSTDTQYF.

The CDR3 DNA follows: TGTGCCAGCACACCGACGGGGTACGAGCAGTACTTC. Amino acid sequence: CASTPTGYEQYF. The chain recombines TRBV7-9 with TRBJ2-7; tentative D call: TRBD2 (5 bases). Trimming stripped 7 bases from V and 4 bases from J, with 11 bases between. The CDR3 totals 12 residues. In germline, CDR1 is SEHNR, CDR2 FQNEAQ (reference sequence). The full variable domain, its missing parts supplied by reference TRBV7-9 and TRBJ2-7, is DTGVSQNPRHKITKRGQNVTFRCDPISEHNRLYWYRQTLGQGPEFLTYFQNEAQLEKSRLLSDRFSAERPKGSFSTLEIQRTEQGDSAMYLCASTPTGYEQYFGPGTRLTVT.

The V call is TRBV6-1, the J call TRBJ1-5; 7 bases match TRBD1. This CDR3 spans 14 amino acids. J was trimmed by 0 bases and V by 6 bases; bases with no gene match: 2. Germline loops: CDR1 MNHNS, CDR2 SASEGT. For the CDR3, the DNA is TGTGCCAGCAGGGACAGGATTAGCAATCAGCCCCAGCATTTT. Translated: CASRDRISNQPQHF.

The V and J genes are TRBV9 and TRBJ2-1, with D possibly TRBD1 on 6 matching bases. The germline V gene encodes CDR1 SGDLS and CDR2 YYNGEE. The V end lost 4 bases, the J end lost 0 bases, and 14 bases lay between the germline ends. The CDR3 consists of 16 residues. The CDR3 region has the DNA TGTGCCAGCAGCCTGACGGGACAAAGCTCCTACAATGAGCAGTTCTTC. It yields the protein CASSLTGQSSYNEQFF.

The chain is built from TRBV28 and TRBJ1-2; possible D gene TRBD1, 5 bases. In germline, CDR1 is MDHEN, CDR2 SYDVKM. This CDR3 spans 17 amino acids. Trimming took 9 bases from V and 2 from J, leaving 25 bases between them. This chain's CDR3 is CASVDSFIQSTNYGYTF. In DNA form, the CDR3 reads TGTGCCAGTGTCGACAGTTTCATCCAGTCGACCAACTATGGCTACACCTTC.

Comments on this clone: The sample holds other DNA sequences that translate to the same CDR3. The V call is TRBV28, the J call TRBJ2-1, with unresolved D. This CDR3 has 10 residues. Germline values: CDR1 MDHEN, CDR2 SYDVKM. V was shortened by 2 bases and J by 10 bases, with 3 bases between the two germline ends. The CDR3 nucleotides are TGTGCCAGCAGTTTAGGGGAGCAGTTCTTC. It encodes CASSLGEQFF.

The chain has TRBV2 and TRBJ2-1, with 8 nucleotides matching TRBD1. Germline CDR1 is SNHLY and CDR2 is FYNNEI. Trimming took 7 bases from V and 3 from J; bases not matched to a gene: 5. The CDR3 consists of 14 residues. The CDR3: CASMIQGDYNEQFF. The CDR3 DNA follows: TGTGCCAGCATGATACAGGGGGACTACAATGAGCAGTTCTTC.

This sequence joins TRBV28 and TRBJ2-6, with a possible D match to TRBD2 (6 bases). With 6 bases removed from V and 0 bases from J, the gap between germline ends came to 27 bases. This CDR3 spans 21 amino acids. Germline V gene data show CDR1 as MDHEN and CDR2 as SYDVKM. The CDR3 nucleotides read TGTGCCAGCAGACAAATGGGCCTGGGGGGTTTAACAAGCTCTGGGGCCAACGTCCTGACTTTC. Amino acids: CASRQMGLGGLTSSGANVLTF.

The V and J genes are TRBV4-3 and TRBJ2-3; TRBD2 matches 15 bases. Per germline, CDR1 LGHNA and CDR2 YSLEER. The CDR3 has 20 residues. Trimming cost V 0 bases and J 1 base; bases outside gene matches: 8. This CDR3 reads CASSQDRGLAGGGGTDTQYF. The CDR3 DNA sequence: TGCGCCAGCAGCCAAGATAGGGGACTAGCGGGAGGAGGTGGCACAGATACGCAGTATTTT.

The chain has TRBV21-1 and TRBJ1-1; the table's D call TRBD1 went unverified against the DNA. TRBV21-1 is assigned pseudogene status. There are 15 residues in the CDR3. CDR3 sequence (DNA): TGTGCCAGCAGCGCCCGGGCAGGGGGGAACACTGAAGCTTTCTTT. It yields the protein CASSARAGGNTEAFF.

The chain has TRBV7-7 and TRBJ1-5; D remains unclear. CDR1 and CDR2 (germline): SSHAT, FNYEAQ (reference sequence). The CDR3 covers 13 residues. V was pared by 1 base and J by 8 bases, with 9 bases between. As DNA, the CDR3 is TGTGCCAGCAGCTTAGGCCCGAGGGAGCCCCAGCATTTT. Translating it yields CASSLGPREPQHF.

This clone was counted only a few times. This chain connects TRBV4-2 to TRBJ1-1; 10 bases are shared with TRBD1. CDR3 length: 16 residues. Germline V CDR1 and CDR2: LGHNA, YNFKEQ. The V segment lost 1 base and the J segment 11 bases; nucleotides outside the gene matches: 13. The CDR3 region is CASSQAPTGGGLRAFF. CDR3 DNA: TGTGCCAGCAGCCAAGCCCCGACAGGGGGCGGGTTACGGGCTTTCTTT.

About this clone: This likely comes from a read error, as the CDR3 has no conserved phenylalanine or tryptophan at its end. The DNA is omitted, as the CDR3 cannot be located on it reliably, and the CDR3 follows TCRdb's listing. This chain connects TRBV10-3 to TRBJ1-1; the D call TRBD1 from the table was never checked on the DNA. Ends included, the CDR3 has 12 residues. Germline V CDR1 and CDR2: ENHRY, SYGVKD. This chain's CDR3 is CAISPTGVTFSG.

CDR3 bases: TGTGCCAGCAGCAACAGGGGGCTCGACACTGAAGCTTTCTTT. It encodes CASSNRGLDTEAFF. The chain joins TRBV11-3 to TRBJ1-1, with 9 nucleotides matching TRBD1. The J segment lost 3 bases and the V segment lost 5 bases, leaving 4 bases of the junction unmatched. Germline-derived CDR1 and CDR2 are SGHNT and YENEEA. The CDR3 totals 14 residues.

The count of this clone is one. The V and J genes are TRBV4-3 and TRBJ1-4; perhaps TRBD1 as D (6 bases). The CDR3 is made up of 15 amino acids. The V end was cut by 1 base, the J end by 3 bases, with 9 bases between. Germline V gives CDR1 LGHNA, CDR2 YSLEER. The CDR3 DNA is TGCGCCAGCAGCCAAGTGAAGGGGGCTAATGAAAAACTGTTTTTT. Translated: CASSQVKGANEKLFF.

This chain uses TRBV4-2 with TRBJ1-2, with 10 bases that match TRBD1. Germline values: CDR1 LGHNA, CDR2 YNFKEQ. CDR3 size: 14 residues. J gave up 7 bases and V 4 bases, and 6 bases lay outside the gene matches. CDR3 residues: CASSPRQGASGYTF. The CDR3 nucleotides read TGTGCCAGCAGCCCACGACAGGGGGCGAGTGGCTACACCTTC.

Details on this clone: Other DNA sequences in the same sample also yield this CDR3. This chain connects TRBV5-1 to TRBJ2-3, with D perhaps matching TRBD2 (6 bases). Trimming stripped 4 bases from V and 6 bases from J, with 12 bases between. From germline, CDR1 is SGHRS and CDR2 YFSETQ. The CDR3 is 13 amino acids. CDR3 sequence (DNA): TGCGCCAGCAGCCCAGGGACTGGGGATACGCAGTATTTT. The encoded protein is CASSPGTGDTQYF.

The V and J genes are TRBV4-1 and TRBJ2-1; TRBD2 matches 14 bases. Germline CDR1 and CDR2: MGHRA and YSYEKL. The trim removed 5 bases at V and 6 bases at J, leaving 9 bases unmatched. The CDR3 is 17 amino acids. This chain's CDR3 is CASSTRLAGGEVNEQFF. CDR3 bases: TGCGCCAGCAGCACCCGACTAGCGGGAGGGGAAGTCAATGAGCAGTTCTTC.

The V gene is TRBV9, the J gene TRBJ1-2; a possible D gene is TRBD1 (5 bases). The V and J ends lost 2 bases and 8 bases respectively, with 16 bases between them. The CDR3 is 14 amino acids. Per germline, CDR1 SGDLS and CDR2 YYNGEE. The CDR3 is CASSVSQGGVGYTF. For the CDR3, the DNA is TGTGCCAGCAGCGTCAGTCAGGGCGGGGTGGGCTACACCTTC.

The rearrangement joins TRBV4-3 to TRBJ1-2; D gene unclear. CDR1 is LGHNA and CDR2 is YSLEER in the germline V gene. V lost 4 bases to trimming and J lost 4 bases, with 16 bases between them. This CDR3 has 15 residues. This chain's CDR3 is CASSPAHPAGYGYTF. CDR3 sequence (DNA): TGCGCCAGCAGCCCAGCACATCCAGCAGGCTATGGCTACACCTTC.

A single count supports this clone. CDR3 DNA sequence: TGTGCCAGCAGCCCAAGGACAGGGATATCCTACGAGCAGTACTTC. It yields the protein CASSPRTGISYEQYF. The J gene is TRBJ2-7, the V gene TRBV5-5; 8 nucleotides match TRBD1. V shed 4 bases, J shed 1 base, and the junction held 7 bases outside the gene matches. Looked up from germline, CDR1 is SGHKS and CDR2 is YYEKEE (reference sequence). The CDR3 runs to 15 residues. Looking up the rest from reference TRBV5-5 and TRBJ2-7 gives the full variable domain: DAGVTQSPTHLIKTRGQQVTLRCSPISGHKSVSWYQQVLGQGPQFIFQYYEKEERGRGNFPDRFSARQFPNYSSELNVNALLLGDSALYLCASSPRTGISYEQYFGPGTRLTVT.

This clone was seen just once. The chain is built from TRBV7-2 and TRBJ2-1, with TRBD1 identical over 8 bases. The CDR3 is made up of 16 amino acids. The ends lost 5 bases at V and 3 bases at J; junction bases unmatched: 9. Germline loops: CDR1 SGHTA, CDR2 FQGNSA. This chain's CDR3 is CASSRQGSRGYNEQFF. The CDR3, as DNA: TGTGCCAGCAGCCGACAGGGGTCTAGGGGCTACAATGAGCAGTTCTTC.

The V gene is TRBV19, the J gene TRBJ2-5; 8 nucleotides align to TRBD2. V gave up 3 bases and J gave up 9 bases; unmatched junction bases: 12. The length of the CDR3 is 15 residues. Germline V lookup: CDR1 LNHDA, CDR2 SQIVND (reference sequence). Written as DNA, the CDR3 is TGTGCCAGTAGTATGGTAGCGGGGACCGCCTTTCCCCAGTACTTC. This sequence encodes CASSMVAGTAFPQYF.

The V gene is TRBV6-5, the J gene TRBJ2-7, with TRBD1 as a possible D gene (5 bases). Germline CDR1 is MNHEY and CDR2 is SVGAGI. The V end lost 5 bases, the J end lost 3 bases, and 17 bases lay between the germline ends. The CDR3 sequence is 15 residues long. The CDR3 region is CASSRTSGFGYEQYF. The CDR3 coding sequence is TGTGCCAGCAGTCGAACCTCAGGGTTCGGCTACGAGCAGTACTTC.